This passage covers 30 T cell receptor beta chains from one sample sequenced in a study of beta chain features in type 1 diabetes. Expressed TCRB transcripts got sequenced, as all isolated RNA was reverse transcribed. Profiling relied on immunoSEQ multiplex PCR, and the TCRdb table lists in-frame clones only, not all of them. The sample lists 900,000 or so clones; roughly 16% were seen once. The sample was naive CD4+ T cells from blood. All receptors derive from a woman under 30 in good health.

The genes are TRBV11-2 and TRBJ1-4; a weak D match, TRBD1 (6 bases). V shed 5 bases and J shed 3 bases, with 13 bases lying between them. The CDR3 covers 15 residues. The V gene's germline CDR1 is SGHAT and CDR2 FQNNGV. The CDR3 reads CASSAYREANEKLFF. The CDR3 DNA sequence: TGTGCCAGCAGCGCCTACAGGGAGGCTAATGAAAAACTGTTTTTT.

This clone has just a few counts. The V and J genes are TRBV5-4 and TRBJ2-5; 10 nucleotides line up with TRBD2. V lost 1 base and J lost 1; bases outside the gene matches: 4. Germline V gives CDR1 SGHNT, CDR2 YYREEE (reference sequence). The CDR3 spans 16 residues. The CDR3 protein is CASSLLLAGTQETQYF. The CDR3 nucleotides read TGTGCCAGCAGCTTGCTACTAGCGGGAACCCAAGAGACCCAGTACTTC.

J is TRBJ2-7 and V is TRBV9, with a tentative D call TRBD1 (6 bases). Germline CDR1 and CDR2: SGDLS and YYNGEE. The CDR3 totals 14 residues. The V gene lost 0 bases and the J gene lost 6 bases, with 13 bases spanning the gap. DNA for the CDR3: TGTGCCAGCAGCGTAGAAGGACAGTTCTCCGAGCAGTACTTC. Amino acids: CASSVEGQFSEQYF.

This clone was counted between two and nine times. The CDR3: CSVKAGVHEQYF. CDR3 DNA: TGCAGCGTTAAGGCGGGAGTCCACGAGCAGTACTTC. The chain links TRBV29-1 to TRBJ2-7; TRBD2 matches 7 bases. With V trimmed by 5 bases and J by 5 bases, 6 bases remained unmatched. Germline-derived CDR1 and CDR2 are SQVTM and ANQGSEA. The CDR3 loop spans 12 amino acids.

This clone turned up a few times. V gene TRBV7-3 combines with J gene TRBJ2-3; 9 nucleotides align to TRBD1. This CDR3 has 12 residues. V was clipped by 5 bases and J by 10 bases; unmatched bases: 4. Per the germline V gene, CDR1 is SGHTA and CDR2 is FQGTGA. The DNA of the CDR3 is TGTGCCAGCAGCGTAGGACAGGGGCCGCAGTATTTT. Translation gives CASSVGQGPQYF.

This clone was recorded a few times. The rearrangement links TRBV27 to TRBJ1-5; D gene uncertain. The V end lost 2 bases, the J end lost 9 bases, and 17 bases lay between the germline ends. Germline assignment: CDR1 MNHEY and CDR2 SMNVEV (reference sequence). This CDR3 has 15 amino acids. CDR3 loop: CASSLKFPPRWPQHF. CDR3 bases: TGTGCCAGCAGTTTAAAGTTCCCACCTCGGTGGCCCCAGCATTTT.

This clone was found a few times. The rearrangement uses TRBV7-9 and TRBJ1-5; D not resolved. CDR3 size: 12 residues. The germline V gene has CDR1 SEHNR and CDR2 FQNEAQ (reference sequence). Trimming cost V 4 bases and J 4 bases, with 5 bases left between them. In DNA, the CDR3 is TGTGCCAGCAGCTCCAATAATCAGCCCCAGCATTTT. Translating gives CASSSNNQPQHF.

Only a few counts were recorded for this clone. The V and J genes are TRBV10-3 and TRBJ2-7; D gene ambiguous. V was shortened by 6 bases and J by 4 bases, with 7 bases between the two germline ends. The CDR3 extends over 11 amino acids. Germline V gives CDR1 ENHRY, CDR2 SYGVKD. In DNA form, the CDR3 reads TGTGCCATCAGCACCTCTTACGAGCAGTACTTC. Translated, it gives CAISTSYEQYF.

V and J are TRBV29-1 and TRBJ1-1; D is unclear. V dropped 4 bases and J dropped 1 base, with 22 bases sitting between them. This CDR3 contains 17 residues. Germline CDR1 is SQVTM and CDR2 is ANQGSEA. The CDR3 nucleotides are TGCAGCGTTGGAGGCGTCCACGAACGGGAGAGGAACACTGAAGCTTTCTTT. Translation: CSVGGVHERERNTEAFF.

Only a few counts were recorded for this clone. The chain links TRBV29-1 to TRBJ2-3; 10 bases are shared with TRBD1. Losses at the gene ends were 7 bases for V and 3 bases for J; bases not matched to a gene: 19. The CDR3 extends over 18 amino acids. Germline loops: CDR1 SQVTM, CDR2 ANQGSEA. CDR3: CSALMRGQGTRVTDTQYF. In DNA form, the CDR3 reads TGCAGCGCACTGATGAGGGGACAGGGGACTAGAGTTACAGATACGCAGTATTTT.

To note about this clone: This same CDR3 is encoded by further DNA sequences in the sample. V gene TRBV5-1 combines with J gene TRBJ2-1; 10 nucleotides match TRBD2. Germline V gene lookup returns CDR1 SGHRS and CDR2 YFSETQ. The trim removed 0 bases at V and 8 bases at J, leaving 5 bases unmatched. The CDR3 totals 15 residues. CDR3 coding DNA: TGCGCCAGCAGCTTGGGGCTAGCGGGAGTAGATGAGCAGTTCTTC. Translated, it gives CASSLGLAGVDEQFF.

The chain carries TRBV7-2 and TRBJ2-5, with 7 bases fitting TRBD1. V was clipped by 3 bases and J by 3 bases; unmatched bases: 1. Germline values: CDR1 SGHTA, CDR2 FQGNSA. This CDR3 region has 13 residues. CDR3 in amino acids: CASSFDREETQYF. Written as DNA, the CDR3 is TGTGCCAGCAGCTTCGACAGGGAAGAGACCCAGTACTTC.

The chain joins TRBV6-5 to TRBJ2-7; D not certain. The CDR3 spans 14 residues. Germline loops: CDR1 MNHEY, CDR2 SVGAGI. V dropped 2 bases and J dropped 6 bases, with 14 bases sitting between them. CDR3 in amino acids: CASSYTTQSLEQYF. The CDR3 nucleotides read TGTGCCAGCAGTTACACGACTCAATCCCTCGAGCAGTACTTC.

This clone was seen a few times. The chain carries TRBV7-3 and TRBJ1-1, with a weak D call TRBD1 (6 bases). Trimming stripped 2 bases from V and 8 bases from J, with 12 bases between. The germline gives CDR1 SGHTA, CDR2 FQGTGA. CDR3 length: 13 residues. The CDR3 DNA sequence: TGTGCCAGCAGCTTATACAGGGAGGGAGAAGCTTTCTTT. Translated: CASSLYREGEAFF. The full variable domain, rest sourced from reference TRBV7-3 and TRBJ1-1, is GAGVSQTPSNKVTEKGKYVELRCDPISGHTALYWYRQSLGQGPEFLIYFQGTGAADDSGLPNDRFFAVRPEGSVSTLKIQRTERGDSAVYLCASSLYREGEAFFGQGTRLTVV.

The V and J genes are TRBV9 and TRBJ2-3; D is uncertain. The CDR3 has 13 amino acids. Trimming removed 2 bases from V and 2 bases from J, with 6 bases in between. Germline-derived CDR1 and CDR2 are SGDLS and YYNGEE. The CDR3: CASSVSDTDTQYF. The CDR3 DNA reads TGTGCCAGCAGCGTCTCAGACACAGATACGCAGTATTTT.

This clone has a handful of counts. J is TRBJ2-4 and V is TRBV27; possibly TRBD2 for D (7 bases). The CDR3 totals 18 residues. Trimming took off 6 bases at V and 1 base at J, with 22 bases between the two ends. Germline loops: CDR1 MNHEY, CDR2 SMNVEV (reference sequence). The CDR3 DNA follows: TGTGCCAGCAGGCGGTACGGGGGGCGCGTATGGGCCAAAAACATTCAGTACTTC. Its protein product is CASRRYGGRVWAKNIQYF.

This chain connects TRBV2 to TRBJ1-2, with a tentative D call TRBD1 (5 bases). The V gene lost 8 bases and the J gene lost 1 base, with 14 bases spanning the gap. The CDR3 has 14 amino acids. The germline V gene encodes CDR1 SNHLY and CDR2 FYNNEI. The CDR3 bases are TGTGCCAGCCGCTTCCCGACAGATAACTATGGCTACACCTTC. Residues: CASRFPTDNYGYTF.

This clone was observed a few times. J is TRBJ1-3 and V is TRBV9, with unresolved D. V dropped 3 bases and J dropped 0 bases, with 16 bases sitting between them. The CDR3 extends over 17 amino acids. Germline CDR1 and CDR2: SGDLS and YYNGEE. CDR3 amino acids: CASSARIAMSSGNTIYF. The CDR3 DNA reads TGTGCCAGCAGCGCACGTATCGCCATGAGCTCTGGAAACACCATATATTTT. Based on the CDR3 plus reference TRBV9 and TRBJ1-3, the full variable domain is DSGVTQTPKHLITATGQRVTLRCSPRSGDLSVYWYQQSLDQGLQFLIQYYNGEERAKGNILERFSAQQFPDLHSELNLSSLELGDSALYFCASSARIAMSSGNTIYFGEGSWLTVV.

There are a few counts of this clone. Additional DNA sequences in this sample encode the identical CDR3. This chain connects TRBV7-9 to TRBJ1-1; D remains unclear. CDR3 size: 13 residues. Germline lookup yields CDR1 SEHNR and CDR2 FQNEAQ (reference sequence). The V end was cut by 3 bases, the J end by 1 base, with 6 bases between. The CDR3 sequence is CASSFGPNTEAFF. CDR3 DNA sequence: TGTGCCAGCAGCTTTGGCCCGAACACTGAAGCTTTCTTT.

This clone was picked up a small number of times. This chain joins TRBV7-2 and TRBJ1-2, with a tentative D call TRBD1 (5 bases). Trimming stripped 3 bases from V and 4 bases from J, with 9 bases between. The CDR3 extends over 13 amino acids. CDR1 SGHTA and CDR2 FQGNSA come from the germline V gene. The DNA for the CDR3 is TGTGCCAGCAGCTTGGGACTGCGCTATGGCTACACCTTC. It is translated as CASSLGLRYGYTF.

V usage is TRBV10-2 and J usage is TRBJ2-7; the D call may be TRBD1 or TRBD2 (5 bases each). CDR3 length: 14 residues. The germline V and J ends were trimmed by 8 bases and 0 bases, with 14 bases remaining between them. Germline CDR1 and CDR2: WSHSY and SAAADI. The CDR3 is CASRRLGTSYEQYF. DNA for the CDR3: TGCGCCAGCCGCCGTCTGGGGACCTCCTACGAGCAGTACTTC.

This rearrangement joins TRBV19 to TRBJ2-3; 14 nucleotides align to TRBD2. CDR3 length equals 16 residues. Germline V gene lookup returns CDR1 LNHDA and CDR2 SQIVND (reference sequence). Trimming cost V 5 bases and J 5 bases; bases outside gene matches: 6. The CDR3 DNA reads TGTGCCAGTAGTTCAGGAGGGACTAGCGGGAGAGATACGCAGTATTTT. Translation: CASSSGGTSGRDTQYF. Variable domain in full (rest from reference TRBV19 and TRBJ2-3): DGGITQSPKYLFRKEGQNVTLSCEQNLNHDAMYWYRQDPGQGLRLIYYSQIVNDFQKGDIAEGYSVSREKKESFPLTVTSAQKNPTAFYLCASSSGGTSGRDTQYFGPGTRLTVL.

This clone was observed a few times. V is TRBV19 and J is TRBJ2-1; TRBD2 agrees at 10 bases. The CDR3 length is 15 residues. J gave up 12 bases and V 4 bases, and 12 bases lay outside the gene matches. Germline values: CDR1 LNHDA, CDR2 SQIVND (reference sequence). Here the CDR3 reads CASSTNSGRARLQFF. The DNA for the CDR3 is TGTGCCAGTAGTACAAACAGCGGGAGGGCTCGATTGCAGTTCTTC. The full variable domain, rest sourced from reference TRBV19 and TRBJ2-1, is DGGITQSPKYLFRKEGQNVTLSCEQNLNHDAMYWYRQDPGQGLRLIYYSQIVNDFQKGDIAEGYSVSREKKESFPLTVTSAQKNPTAFYLCASSTNSGRARLQFFGPGTRLTVL.

V gene TRBV7-2 combines with J gene TRBJ2-1; TRBD1 might be the D (6 bases). Germline V gives CDR1 SGHTA, CDR2 FQGNSA. The V and J ends lost 6 bases and 3 bases respectively, with 12 bases between them. The CDR3 consists of 14 residues. The CDR3 DNA follows: TGTGCCAGCAGTCAGGGGACCAGCTACAATGAGCAGTTCTTC. Its translation: CASSQGTSYNEQFF.

V and J are TRBV2 and TRBJ1-1, with a weak D call TRBD1 (5 bases). The V and J ends lost 0 bases and 12 bases respectively, with 17 bases between them. The CDR3 covers 14 residues. Germline V CDR1 and CDR2: SNHLY, FYNNEI. The CDR3 region is CASSEALPVGGTFF. The CDR3 DNA is TGTGCCAGCAGTGAAGCGCTTCCGGTGGGGGGGACTTTCTTT.

The chain combines TRBV5-6 with TRBJ2-7, with D perhaps given as TRBD1 or TRBD2 (5 bases each). The CDR3 is 15 residues long. Trimming removed 1 base at V and 3 bases at J, with 14 bases between. Germline V CDR1 and CDR2: SGHDT, YYEEEE. CDR3 in amino acids: CASSLKPGPNYEQYF. The CDR3 nucleotides read TGTGCCAGCAGCTTGAAACCGGGACCGAACTACGAGCAGTACTTC. The full variable domain, completed using reference TRBV5-6 and TRBJ2-7, is DAGVTQSPTHLIKTRGQQVTLRCSPKSGHDTVSWYQQALGQGPQFIFQYYEEEERQRGNFPDRFSGHQFPNYSSELNVNALLLGDSALYLCASSLKPGPNYEQYFGPGTRLTVT.

This clone was seen more than once but under ten times. The chain combines TRBV28 with TRBJ2-1; 13 bases map to TRBD2. The CDR3 is made up of 19 amino acids. Per germline, CDR1 MDHEN and CDR2 SYDVKM. Losses at the gene ends were 5 bases for V and 8 bases for J; bases not matched to a gene: 18. CDR3: CASSLPSRTSGRPTYEQFF. CDR3 coding DNA: TGTGCCAGCAGTCTCCCGTCTCGGACTAGCGGGAGACCTACGTATGAGCAGTTCTTC.

This chain joins TRBV7-2 and TRBJ2-7, with a weak D call TRBD2 (6 bases). Between the trimmed V and J ends, which lost 5 bases and 8 bases, there was a span of 16 bases. This CDR3 spans 13 amino acids. Germline-derived CDR1 and CDR2 are SGHTA and FQGNSA. The DNA of the CDR3 is TGTGCCAGCAGCCCGCAGACTAGTCTCAAGCAGTACTTC. This translates into CASSPQTSLKQYF.

This clone has ten or more counts. CDR3 DNA: TGTGCCAGAACCAGCGGGGCGCTCTACGAGCAGTACTTC. This translates into CARTSGALYEQYF. The J gene is TRBJ2-7, the V gene TRBV21-1; TRBD2, the table's D call, was not compared with the DNA. TRBV21-1 is a known pseudogene. This CDR3 is 13 amino acids long.

CDR3 region: CASTFTAGFANTGELFF. Written as DNA, the CDR3 is TGTGCCAGCACCTTCACGGCGGGGTTCGCGAACACCGGGGAGCTGTTTTTT. The rearrangement joins TRBV2 to TRBJ2-2; a weak D match, TRBD2 (6 bases). The CDR3 is made up of 17 amino acids. The germline CDR1 and CDR2 sequences are SNHLY and FYNNEI. V was pared by 7 bases and J by 0 bases, with 18 bases between.